This TCR beta chain was retrieved from a study of radiotherapy plus CTLA-4 blockade in lung cancer (dated by TCRdb to the late 2010s). In the study overall: Among the enrolled patients, under 20% had an objective response, and 31% reached disease control. Overall study results and their limits: After treatment with radiotherapy and ipilimumab, TCR clones that originated in tumors expanded in peripheral blood. The strongest predictors of response were reported to be early dynamic shifts in blood T cell clones along with a rise in serum interferon-beta following radiation.

Libraries were constructed by the immunoSEQ multiplex PCR assay. TCRdb mirrors the immuneACCESS table, restricted to in-frame sequences. Some clones are absent from its copies; in checked studies, under half trace to an unresolved V gene, and the reason for the others is unknown. This sample gives about 40,000 clones in total; roughly 70% of them show up just once. 9.8% of the sample lies in the top ten. The study evaluated CTLA-4 blockade (ipilimumab) given together with focal radiation therapy in patients who had chemo-refractory metastatic non-small-cell lung cancer. Taken from cysteine to phenylalanine, the CDR3 has 12 residues. The read is trimmed to its CDR3 DNA, 36 bases read in frame from base 1. As encoded in the germline V gene, CDR1 is SNHLY while CDR2 is FYNNEI. V was cut back by 6 bases and J by 4 bases, leaving a gap of 9 bases between them. A word on this clone: The antigen this receptor binds is unknown. Base qualities are not provided; no much larger clone lies one nucleotide away.

The sample consisted of peripheral blood, taken from a patient treated with radiotherapy plus ipilimumab. This chain joins TRBV2 to TRBJ1-2; the D gene is not confidently resolved. The receptor was derived from a human donor with non-small cell lung cancer who had stable disease on radiotherapy plus ipilimumab. The CDR3 region reads CASSRSGYGYTF. The DNA sequence is as follows: TGTGCCAGCAGCCGGTCGGGCTATGGCTACACCTTC.